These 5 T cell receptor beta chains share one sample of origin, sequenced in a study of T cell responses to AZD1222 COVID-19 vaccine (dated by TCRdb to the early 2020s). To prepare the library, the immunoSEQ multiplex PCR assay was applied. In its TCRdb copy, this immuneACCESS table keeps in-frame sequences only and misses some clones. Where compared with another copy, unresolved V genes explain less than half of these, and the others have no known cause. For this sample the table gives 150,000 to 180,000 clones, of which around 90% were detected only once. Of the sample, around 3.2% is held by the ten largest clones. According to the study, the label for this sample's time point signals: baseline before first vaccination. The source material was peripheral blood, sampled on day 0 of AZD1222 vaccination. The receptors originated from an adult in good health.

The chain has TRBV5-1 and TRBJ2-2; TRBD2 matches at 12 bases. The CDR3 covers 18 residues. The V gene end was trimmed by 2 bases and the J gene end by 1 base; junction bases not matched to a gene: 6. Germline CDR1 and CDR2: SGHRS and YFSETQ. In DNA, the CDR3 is TGCGCCAGCAGCTTTACTAGCGGGGGGCGATTGAACACCGGGGAGCTGTTTTTT. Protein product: CASSFTSGGRLNTGELFF.

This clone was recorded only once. The CDR3 sequence is CASSTQGTAGAAEAFF. The CDR3 region has the DNA TGTGCCAGTAGTACGCAAGGGACAGCCGGTGCCGCTGAAGCTTTCTTT. The chain carries TRBV19 and TRBJ1-1; 7 nucleotides agree with TRBD1. Germline V gives CDR1 LNHDA, CDR2 SQIVND (reference sequence). The CDR3 is 16 amino acids. Trimming took 4 bases from V and 6 from J; bases not matched to a gene: 14.

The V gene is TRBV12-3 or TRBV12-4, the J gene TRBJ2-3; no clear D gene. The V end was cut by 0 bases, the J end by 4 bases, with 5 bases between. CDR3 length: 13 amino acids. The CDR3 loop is CASSLAGSDTQYF. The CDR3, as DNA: TGTGCCAGCAGTTTAGCGGGCTCAGATACGCAGTATTTT.

The DNA of the CDR3 is TGTGCCAGCAGCGGGACTAGCGGGGGGGCGACCGAGCAGTACTTC. Translating gives CASSGTSGGATEQYF. The J gene is TRBJ2-7, the V gene TRBV9, with 15 bases fitting TRBD2. The J segment lost 6 bases and the V segment lost 3 bases, leaving 4 bases of the junction unmatched. This CDR3 spans 15 amino acids. CDR1 SGDLS and CDR2 YYNGEE come from the germline V gene.

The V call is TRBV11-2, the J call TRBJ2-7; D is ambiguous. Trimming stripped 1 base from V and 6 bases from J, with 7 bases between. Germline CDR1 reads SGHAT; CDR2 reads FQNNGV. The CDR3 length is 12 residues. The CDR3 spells CASSLGVGEQYF. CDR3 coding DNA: TGTGCCAGCAGCTTAGGGGTGGGCGAGCAGTACTTC.